This T cell receptor (beta chain) was captured by sequencing in a study of blood T cell repertoires in COVID-19. Background on the study: Samples representing acute and convalescent COVID-19 were sourced from the United States, Italy and Spain. Nucleic acid was either cDNA or gDNA, and it came from T cells, B-cell-depleted T cells, or PBMCs.

Assay: immunoSEQ multiplex PCR; the TCRdb copy retains only in-frame clones and omits some. The data contain fewer than 90,000 clones, more than 80% of them singletons. This clonotype was sampled from a man in his thirties or forties with acute or convalescent COVID-19. Material: peripheral blood.

The CDR3 nucleotides are TGCAGCGTTGACAGGGATGGGTACGAGCAGTACTTC. Protein: CSVDRDGYEQYF. The V and J genes are TRBV29-1 and TRBJ2-7; a weak D match, TRBD1 (5 bases). Trimming shortened V by 3 bases and J by 4 bases, and 10 bases separated the two germline ends. CDR3 length equals 12 residues. Germline V gene sequence: CDR1 SQVTM, CDR2 ANQGSEA.